Described below is a single TCR beta chain sequence and its context. These data are taken from a study of cytomegalovirus exposure and HLA in healthy donors. In the PCR, 60 Vbeta and 13 Jbeta primers were used. TCRdb's table, derived via immunoSEQ multiplex PCR, lists solely in-frame clones and lacks some. The sample has about 88,000 clones, over 55% seen once. CDR1 and CDR2 from the germline V gene are SGHVS and FQNEAQ. The CDR3 contains 17 residues. With V trimmed by 2 bases and J by 3 bases, 8 bases remained unmatched. This sequence originates from a woman aged 18 to 35 in good health and CMV-seropositive. V gene TRBV7-8 combines with J gene TRBJ1-3; the match to TRBD1 covers 9 bases. Sequencing input: PBMCs. The CDR3 is CASSLRGGQGGGNTIYF. CDR3 bases: TGTGCCAGCAGCTTAAGGGGGGGACAGGGTGGTGGAAACACCATATATTTT. Supplemented by reference TRBV7-8 and TRBJ1-3, the full variable domain reads GAGVSQSPRYKVAKRGQDVALRCDPISGHVSLFWYQQALGQGPEFLTYFQNEAQLDKSGLPSDRFFAERPEGSVSTLKIQRTQQEDSAVYLCASSLRGGQGGGNTIYFGEGSWLTVV.